These T cell receptor beta chains were read from a single sample in a study of blood T cell repertoires in COVID-19. The repertoire was sequenced with immunoSEQ multiplex PCR; TCRdb's copy has only in-frame clones and lacks some. Of around 100,000 clones detected, roughly 82% appear once; the ten largest clones hold under 5.5%. Material for sequencing was peripheral blood. The receptors derive from a man in his sixties with acute or convalescent COVID-19. CDR3s include the opening cysteine and the closing phenylalanine or tryptophan. The D gene is left open where the match is weak. Size is omitted from some rows. Given values are once, few, many or a class for expanded clones.

TRBD1	TRBJ1-2	14	TRBV27	-	CASSTRGQGVGYTF	TGTGCCAGCAGTACTCGGGGACAGGGGGTTGGCTACACCTTC
-	TRBJ2-2	16	TRBV7-3	-	CASSLNSGLNTGELFF	TGTGCCAGCAGCTTAAACTCGGGGTTGAACACCGGGGAGCTGTTTTTT
-	TRBJ1-2	11	TRBV29-1	-	CSVGLDYGYTF	TGCAGCGTCGGTTTGGACTATGGCTACACCTTC
-	TRBJ2-1	14	TRBV5-4	-	CASSLGTQYNEQFF	TGTGCCAGCAGCTTAGGGACACAATACAATGAGCAGTTCTTC
TRBD2	TRBJ2-7	15	TRBV7-3	once	CASSPRGGGSYEQYF	TGTGCCAGCAGCCCCCGGGGGGGCGGGAGTTACGAGCAGTACTTC
TRBD1	TRBJ1-4	15	TRBV5-1	once	CASSLGGTDNEKLFF	TGCGCCAGCAGCTTGGGCGGGACAGATAATGAAAAACTGTTTTTT
-	TRBJ2-3	15	TRBV30	-	CAWIKQGRGTDTQYF	TGTGCCTGGATTAAGCAGGGAAGGGGCACAGATACGCAGTATTTT
-	TRBJ1-1	15	TRBV5-5	-	CASSPRLNGVTEAFF	TGTGCCAGCAGCCCAAGGCTCAACGGGGTTACTGAAGCTTTCTTT
-	TRBJ1-1	14	TRBV28	-	CASSSTYAQTEAFF	TGTGCCAGCAGTTCCACTTACGCTCAAACTGAAGCTTTCTTT
TRBD1	TRBJ1-5	13	TRBV5-1	-	CASSLGDRQPQHF	TGCGCCAGCAGCTTGGGGGACAGGCAGCCCCAGCATTTT
-	TRBJ2-7	11	TRBV6-5	-	CASSQYREQYF	TGTGCCAGCAGTCAGTACAGAGAGCAGTACTTC
-	TRBJ2-7	15	TRBV5-1	-	CASSLGRGAIYEQYF	TGCGCCAGCAGCTTGGGACGGGGGGCTATCTACGAGCAGTATTTC
-	TRBJ1-5	16	TRBV7-8	-	CASSLVAGWGNQPQHF	TGTGCCAGCAGCTTAGTTGCAGGGTGGGGCAATCAGCCCCAGCATTTT
TRBD2	TRBJ2-5	15	TRBV18	-	CASSPITSGQETQYF	TGTGCCAGCTCACCGATTACTAGCGGCCAAGAGACCCAGTACTTC
-	TRBJ1-4	13	TRBV12-3/TRBV12-4	-	CASGPRGNEKLFF	TGTGCCAGCGGACCTAGGGGAAATGAAAAACTGTTTTTT
TRBD1	TRBJ1-1	17	TRBV7-9	-	CASSPRGQGGWNTEAFF	TGTGCCAGCAGCCCAAGGGGGCAGGGAGGCTGGAACACTGAAGCTTTCTTT
-	TRBJ1-5	16	TRBV21-1	-	CASSKVRGRGNQPQHF	TGTGCCAGCAGCAAAGTCCGTGGCAGGGGCAATCAGCCCCAGCATTTT
-	TRBJ2-3	17	TRBV7-2	-	CASSLFPGLNPTDTQYF	TGTGCCAGCAGCTTATTCCCGGGACTTAATCCCACAGATACGCAGTATTTT
-	TRBJ2-3	15	TRBV4-2	once	CASSQDGAATDTQYF	TGTGCCAGCAGCCAGGACGGAGCGGCCACAGATACGCAGTATTTT
-	TRBJ2-3	13	TRBV20-1	-	CSASSRVPDTQYF	TGCAGTGCTAGTAGTCGGGTGCCAGATACGCAGTATTTT
TRBD2	TRBJ2-1	18	TRBV4-2	-	CASSRDEIAGGRYNEQFF	TGTGCCAGCAGCCGAGACGAAATAGCGGGGGGACGATACAATGAGCAGTTCTTC
-	TRBJ2-7	14	TRBV30	-	CACPRTASSYEQYF	TGTGCCTGTCCCCGGACAGCGAGCTCCTACGAGCAGTACTTC
TRBD1	TRBJ1-1	13	TRBV12-3/TRBV12-4	-	CASSPGGGTEAFF	TGTGCCAGCAGCCCAGGGGGTGGGACTGAAGCTTTCTTT
-	TRBJ2-3	14	TRBV13	-	CATALAGSTDTQYF	TGTGCCACCGCTTTGGCGGGGAGCACAGATACGCAGTATTTT
-	TRBJ1-4	15	TRBV2	few	CASSDKSGSGEKLFF	TGTGCCAGCAGTGATAAATCCGGGAGCGGAGAAAAACTGTTTTTT
TRBD2	TRBJ2-7	16	TRBV28	-	CASSSPGLAGRGEQYF	TGTGCCAGCAGTTCCCCTGGACTAGCGGGACGGGGCGAGCAGTACTTC
TRBD1	TRBJ1-2	16	TRBV5-4	-	CASSLMGQGLNYGYTF	TGTGCCAGCAGCCTAATGGGACAGGGCCTTAACTATGGCTACACCTTC
TRBD1	TRBJ1-2	14	TRBV3-1/TRBV3-2	few	CASSQPRTGRGYTF	TGTGCCAGCAGCCAACCCCGGACAGGGAGGGGCTACACCTTC
TRBD1	TRBJ2-7	16	TRBV28	-	CASTRPRQGLSYEQYF	TGTGCCAGCACCCGTCCCCGACAGGGCCTCTCCTACGAGCAGTACTTC
TRBD1	TRBJ1-3	14	TRBV15	-	CATTGTGTGNTIYF	TGTGCCACCACCGGGACAGGGACTGGAAACACCATATATTTT
TRBD1	TRBJ2-7	15	TRBV5-1	-	CASSLATGLGYEQYF	TGCGCCAGCAGCTTGGCGACAGGGTTGGGATACGAGCAGTACTTC
TRBD2	TRBJ2-7	15	TRBV15	-	CATSRVSGTAYEQYF	TGTGCCACCAGCAGAGTTAGCGGGACCGCCTACGAGCAGTACTTC
TRBD2	TRBJ2-5	17	TRBV3-1/TRBV3-2	-	CASSQDLGGGPWETQYF	TGTGCCAGCAGCCAAGATCTTGGCGGGGGGCCGTGGGAGACCCAGTACTTC
-	TRBJ1-2	13	TRBV5-4	-	CASSLDGYYGYTF	TGTGCCAGCAGCCTCGACGGGTACTATGGCTACACCTTC
-	TRBJ2-4	17	TRBV9	-	CASSVGGDRLAKNIQYF	TGTGCCAGCAGCGTAGGGGGGGACAGACTAGCCAAAAACATTCAGTACTTC
TRBD1	TRBJ2-7	15	TRBV10-2	once	CASSESGTGTSEQYF	TGCGCCAGCAGTGAGTCTGGGACAGGGACCAGCGAGCAGTACTTC
-	TRBJ2-2	17	TRBV11-3	-	CASSPGGGAGESGELFF	TGTGCCAGCAGCCCCGGCGGTGGGGCAGGGGAGAGCGGGGAGCTGTTTTTT
TRBD1	TRBJ2-2	15	TRBV19	few	CASRNPGTGTGELFF	TGTGCCAGTAGAAACCCCGGGACAGGAACCGGGGAGCTGTTTTTT
TRBD2	TRBJ2-1	15	TRBV7-9	few	CASSTTSGVYNEQFF	TGTGCCAGCAGCACGACTAGCGGGGTCTACAATGAGCAGTTCTTC
-	TRBJ2-6	15	TRBV6-5	-	CASRPGDSGANVLTF	TGTGCCAGCAGACCAGGGGATTCTGGGGCCAACGTCCTGACTTTC
-	TRBJ1-5	15	TRBV4-1	-	CASRAYRDSNQPQHF	TGCGCCAGCAGGGCATACAGGGATAGCAATCAGCCCCAGCATTTT
TRBD2	TRBJ2-3	17	TRBV5-1	-	CASSLATSGGPQDTQYF	TGCGCCAGCAGCTTGGCCACTAGCGGGGGTCCACAGGATACGCAGTATTTT